This entry features one TCR beta chain sequence. Time point specified: cycle 4 day 1 (C4D1), after five to seven weeks of nivolumab. Each patient relapsed following autologous stem cell transplantation, and prior brentuximab vedotin exposure differed. Thawed PBMCs were the source of CD4+ T cells, purified by magnetic negative selection. Complete response, partial response or progressive disease were the best responses. The protocol was immunoSEQ multiplex PCR, while the TCRdb copy is restricted to in-frame clones and leaves out a portion. In the table there are some 23,000 clones, roughly 80% of which are singletons. The data were obtained in a study of PD-1 blockade in classical Hodgkin lymphoma. This CDR3 has 15 amino acids. Germline V CDR1 and CDR2: MGHRA, YSYEKL. V lost 0 bases and J 6 bases, leaving 15 bases between the germline ends.

Specimen: CD4+ T cells from blood, collected before the fourth cycle of nivolumab. This TCR was sampled from a human donor with classical Hodgkin lymphoma. This chain joins TRBV4-1 and TRBJ2-7; the D gene is possibly TRBD1 (5 bases). The CDR3 reads CASSQEQALRFEQYF. The CDR3 DNA reads as TGCGCCAGCAGCCAAGAACAGGCCCTTAGGTTCGAGCAGTACTTC.